The 21 T cell receptor beta chains listed next were all sequenced from one sample in a study of blood T cell repertoires in COVID-19. Measured with immunoSEQ multiplex PCR; TCRdb has only the in-frame clones, and not every one. The data contain about 110,000 clones, about 80% of them singletons. Sequencing was carried out using peripheral blood. The receptors were sampled from a woman in her fifties or sixties with acute or convalescent COVID-19.

The chain couples TRBV29-1 to TRBJ1-3, with D possibly TRBD1 on 5 matching bases. From germline, CDR1 is SQVTM and CDR2 ANQGSEA. The germline V and J ends were trimmed by 5 bases and 7 bases, with 18 bases remaining between them. This CDR3 is built from 14 residues. The CDR3 region is CSVHTQQQGNTIYF. CDR3 DNA sequence: TGCAGCGTTCACACACAACAGCAGGGTAACACCATATATTTT.

The chain links TRBV29-1 to TRBJ1-6; D is possibly TRBD1 (6 bases). Germline CDR1 is SQVTM and CDR2 is ANQGSEA. Deletions cut 4 bases from V and 10 bases from J, with 14 bases between. CDR3 length: 13 amino acids. Written as DNA, the CDR3 is TGCAGCGTTGCAACAGGGTCTCGCTCACCCCTCCACTTT. It yields the protein CSVATGSRSPLHF.

J is TRBJ1-5 and V is TRBV7-9; 11 positions agree with TRBD1. The CDR3 spans 15 residues. Germline V gene data show CDR1 as SEHNR and CDR2 as FQNEAQ (reference sequence). Losses at the gene ends were 10 bases for V and 6 bases for J; bases not matched to a gene: 11. The CDR3 is CAITSGQGVSQPQHF. As DNA, the CDR3 is TGTGCCATCACATCGGGACAGGGGGTTTCTCAGCCCCAGCATTTT. Filled out from reference TRBV7-9 and TRBJ1-5, the complete variable domain reads DTGVSQNPRHKITKRGQNVTFRCDPISEHNRLYWYRQTLGQGPEFLTYFQNEAQLEKSRLLSDRFSAERPKGSFSTLEIQRTEQGDSAMYLCAITSGQGVSQPQHFGDGTRLSIL.

This clone was seen just once. V is TRBV30 and J is TRBJ2-3, with D perhaps matching TRBD1 (5 bases). The V gene lost 0 bases and the J gene lost 4 bases, with 14 bases spanning the gap. The length of the CDR3 is 15 residues. Per the germline V gene, CDR1 is GTSNPN and CDR2 is SVGIG (reference sequence). CDR3 sequence (DNA): TGTGCCTGGAGTGTAGGAGACAGAAACTCAGATACGCAGTATTTT. It translates to CAWSVGDRNSDTQYF. Looking up the rest from reference TRBV30 and TRBJ2-3 gives the full variable domain: SQTIHQWPATLVQPVGSPLSLECTVEGTSNPNLYWYRQAAGRGLQLLFYSVGIGQISSEVPQNLSASRPQDRQFILSSKKLLLSDSGFYLCAWSVGDRNSDTQYFGPGTRLTVL.

The rearrangement joins TRBV27 to TRBJ1-2; D ambiguous. V shed 2 bases and J shed 1 base, with 8 bases lying between them. This CDR3 is built from 14 residues. Germline V CDR1 and CDR2: MNHEY, SMNVEV (reference sequence). DNA for the CDR3: TGTGCCAGCAGTTTACTTACCAGTAACTATGGCTACACCTTC. Translation gives CASSLLTSNYGYTF.

The chain couples TRBV7-9 to TRBJ2-3, with 7 nucleotides matching TRBD2. CDR1 SEHNR and CDR2 FQNEAQ come from the germline V gene (reference sequence). The CDR3 totals 14 residues. V was pared by 1 base and J by 8 bases, with 6 bases of the junction left unmatched. CDR3 protein: CASSLGSGVGTQYF. CDR3 nucleotides: TGTGCCAGCAGCTTAGGGAGCGGGGTCGGTACGCAGTATTTT.

The rearrangement uses TRBV28 and TRBJ1-2; D gene ambiguous. This CDR3 is 16 amino acids long. Germline loops: CDR1 MDHEN, CDR2 SYDVKM. Trimming left V 10 bases short and J 0 bases short, with 21 bases between. The CDR3 nucleotides read TGTGCCACTAACCCCGGAACCCGCGGGGCTAACTATGGCTACACCTTC. Translation gives CATNPGTRGANYGYTF.

The J gene is TRBJ1-1, the V gene TRBV19, with D perhaps TRBD1 (5 bases). Per germline, CDR1 LNHDA and CDR2 SQIVND (reference sequence). The CDR3 is 17 residues long. Trimming stripped 1 base from V and 5 bases from J, with 20 bases between. CDR3: CASSIVYGARGGTEAFF. In DNA, the CDR3 is TGTGCCAGTAGTATAGTCTACGGAGCGAGGGGAGGGACTGAAGCTTTCTTT.

This clone was seen only once. This chain uses TRBV3-1 (or the pseudogene TRBV3-2) with TRBJ2-2; tentative D call: TRBD2 (6 bases). The CDR3 loop spans 17 amino acids. The germline V and J ends were trimmed by 4 bases and 3 bases, with 18 bases remaining between them. Germline CDR1 reads LGHDT; CDR2 reads YNNKEL (reference sequence). The CDR3 region is CASSPSPYRGYTGELFF. Here the CDR3 DNA reads TGTGCCAGCAGCCCTTCGCCCTACCGGGGGTACACCGGGGAGCTGTTTTTT.

The rearrangement uses TRBV6-4 and TRBJ1-2; TRBD1 matches at 9 bases. The CDR3 runs to 17 residues. Per germline, CDR1 MRHNA and CDR2 SNTAGT. V was clipped by 7 bases and J by 1 base; unmatched bases: 13. The CDR3 coding sequence is TGTGCCAGCAAGCCATCCCTCCGGACAGGGGATAACTATGGCTACACCTTC. Translated, it gives CASKPSLRTGDNYGYTF.

Only a few counts were recorded for this clone. The rearrangement uses TRBV16 and TRBJ2-1, with TRBD2 matching over 12 bases. The CDR3 runs to 18 residues. After removal of 3 bases from V and 11 bases from J, the junction contained 17 bases not matched to a gene. CDR1 and CDR2 (germline): KGHSY, FQNENV. CDR3 protein: CASSQTALVLAGGNKQFF. The CDR3 DNA reads TGTGCCAGCAGCCAGACCGCCCTCGTCCTAGCGGGGGGGAACAAGCAGTTCTTC.

The rearrangement joins TRBV5-1 to TRBJ2-7, with 9 bases lining up with TRBD1. V shed 3 bases and J 3 bases; nucleotides not matched to a gene: 1. The CDR3 loop spans 13 amino acids. CDR1 and CDR2 from the germline V gene are SGHRS and YFSETQ. The CDR3 loop is CASSWGQGYEQYF. In nucleotides, the CDR3 is TGCGCCAGCAGCTGGGGACAGGGCTACGAGCAGTACTTC.

The chain is built from TRBV21-1 and TRBJ1-3; TRBD1 was called by the table and not checked on the DNA. TRBV21-1 is tagged as a pseudogene. The CDR3 length is 16 residues. This chain's CDR3 is CASSNSGSSSGNTIYF. CDR3 in DNA: TGTGCCAGCAGCAATTCAGGGTCAAGCTCTGGAAACACCATATATTTT.

The V and J genes are TRBV14 and TRBJ2-2; the D gene is possibly TRBD1 (5 bases). Between the trimmed V and J ends, which lost 5 bases and 5 bases, there was a span of 9 bases. The CDR3 totals 13 residues. Germline CDR1 and CDR2: SGHDN and FVKESK. This chain's CDR3 is CASSSRVTGELFF. The CDR3 coding sequence is TGTGCCAGCAGCTCCAGGGTTACCGGGGAGCTGTTTTTT.

This sequence joins TRBV4-2 and TRBJ2-6; 8 nucleotides line up with TRBD1. The CDR3 totals 16 residues. With V trimmed by 1 base and J by 4 bases, 3 bases remained unmatched. Germline CDR1 is LGHNA and CDR2 is YNFKEQ. CDR3 sequence reads: CASSQAQGAGANVLTF. As DNA, the CDR3 is TGTGCCAGCAGCCAAGCCCAGGGGGCCGGGGCCAACGTCCTGACTTTC.

The rearrangement joins TRBV27 to TRBJ2-5; TRBD2 is a possible D gene (5 bases). CDR3 length: 17 residues. CDR1 and CDR2 (germline): MNHEY, SMNVEV (reference sequence). V was shortened by 2 bases and J by 4 bases, with 20 bases between the two germline ends. Here the CDR3 DNA reads TGTGCCAGCAGTTTAGTCGAACCGGGAATATCAGGAGAGACCCAGTACTTC. This encodes CASSLVEPGISGETQYF.

V gene TRBV19 combines with J gene TRBJ1-6, with a weak D call TRBD1 (6 bases). V was pared by 5 bases and J by 7 bases, with 21 bases between. Germline CDR1 and CDR2: LNHDA and SQIVND (reference sequence). This CDR3 contains 17 residues. For the CDR3, the DNA is TGTGCCAGTAGTTCCACGGGGGGGGCAGCACCCAATTCACCCCTCCACTTT. Protein product: CASSSTGGAAPNSPLHF.

The gene calls are TRBV19 and TRBJ1-5; TRBD1 matches 7 bases. The junction had 11 bases not matched to a gene; V was cut back by 9 bases and J by 3 bases. The CDR3 is made up of 15 amino acids. Germline V gene lookup returns CDR1 LNHDA and CDR2 SQIVND (reference sequence). Here the CDR3 reads CASSPGQLLNQPQHF. CDR3 nucleotide sequence: TGTGCCAGCTCACCGGGACAGCTACTCAATCAGCCCCAGCATTTT.

This clone was observed once. The chain joins TRBV6-5 to TRBJ2-5; D is ambiguous. CDR1 and CDR2 from the germline V gene are MNHEY and SVGAGI. CDR3 length: 13 residues. Trimming stripped 10 bases from V and 2 bases from J, with 14 bases between. The CDR3 region is CATVLQLQETQYF. For the CDR3, the DNA is TGTGCCACCGTCTTACAGCTTCAAGAGACCCAGTACTTC.

The chain carries TRBV24-1 and TRBJ2-7; 9 nucleotides align to TRBD1. The CDR3 runs to 14 residues. The germline V gene encodes CDR1 KGHDR and CDR2 SFDVKD. Trimming took 5 bases from V and 5 from J; bases not matched to a gene: 6. The CDR3 loop reads CATSGGDRAHEQYF. The CDR3 DNA reads TGTGCCACCAGTGGAGGGGACAGGGCCCACGAGCAGTACTTC.

This clone was detected only once. The chain uses TRBV6-5 and TRBJ2-7; D is unresolved. Deletions cut 5 bases from V and 3 bases from J, with 14 bases between. The germline V gene has CDR1 MNHEY and CDR2 SVGAGI. The CDR3 is 14 amino acids. For the CDR3, the DNA is TGTGCCAGCAGTCGAATGGGCGAAAACTACGAGCAGTACTTC. This encodes CASSRMGENYEQYF.